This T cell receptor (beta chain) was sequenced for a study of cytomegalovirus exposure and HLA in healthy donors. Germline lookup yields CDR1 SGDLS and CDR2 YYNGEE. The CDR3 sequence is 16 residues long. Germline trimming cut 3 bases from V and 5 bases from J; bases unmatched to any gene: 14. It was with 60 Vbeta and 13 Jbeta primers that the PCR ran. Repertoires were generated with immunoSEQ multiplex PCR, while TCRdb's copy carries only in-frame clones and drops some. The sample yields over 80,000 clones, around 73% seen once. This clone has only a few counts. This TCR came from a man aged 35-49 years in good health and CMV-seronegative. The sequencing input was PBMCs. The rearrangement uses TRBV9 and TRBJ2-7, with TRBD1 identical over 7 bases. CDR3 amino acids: CASSATGVQGRNEQYF. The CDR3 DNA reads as TGTGCCAGCAGCGCAACAGGGGTCCAGGGTAGGAACGAGCAGTACTTC.